This TCR beta chain stems from a study of cytomegalovirus exposure and HLA in healthy donors. Broader study findings: A missense variant in DCLRE1C was later tied to TCR beta V- and J-gene trimming.

J lost 6 bases, V lost 5 bases, and 4 bases had no gene match. CDR1 and CDR2 from the germline V gene are SGHNT and YENEEA. The CDR3 length is 14 residues. The study ran its PCR with 60 Vbeta and 13 Jbeta primers. Libraries were prepared by immunoSEQ multiplex PCR; TCRdb keeps only in-frame clonotypes and omits some of them. This listing includes 150,000 or so clones. Note on this clone: What it recognizes is unknown.

This chain uses TRBV11-3 with TRBJ2-1, with 10 bases aligning to TRBD2. The sample taken for sequencing was PBMCs. This clonotype was obtained from a young woman in good health and CMV-seronegative. CDR3 nucleotides: TGTGCCAGCAGCCGAGGACTAGCGGTCAATGAGCAGTTCTTC. Amino acid sequence: CASSRGLAVNEQFF.